Below are 28 T cell receptor beta chains sequenced from a single sample in a study of Tregs in tolerant kidney transplant recipients. Using immunoSEQ multiplex PCR, the repertoire was profiled, and TCRdb retains in-frame clones only, with some absent. Of around 74,000 clones listed, around 98% were seen once; the top ten hold approximately 0.56%. This specimen was CD4+ T cells from blood, taken before the transplant. These receptors all come from a human donor who received a combined kidney and bone marrow transplant.

V is TRBV7-3 and J is TRBJ2-2; 14 bases fit TRBD2. Trimming took 2 bases from V and 4 from J; bases not matched to a gene: 3. Germline loops: CDR1 SGHTA, CDR2 FQGTGA. The CDR3 covers 17 residues. The chain's CDR3 is CASSLRGLAGGTGELFF. CDR3 bases: TGTGCCAGCAGCTTACGAGGACTAGCGGGGGGCACCGGGGAGCTGTTTTTT.

The chain combines TRBV5-4 with TRBJ2-7; tentative D call: TRBD2 (5 bases). The CDR3 extends over 13 amino acids. CDR1 and CDR2 (germline): SGHNT, YYREEE (reference sequence). V was cut by 1 base and J by 2 bases, with 7 bases left in between. CDR3 nucleotides: TGTGCCAGCAGCTTGAAGGGAGCCTACGAGCAGTACTTC. Translated: CASSLKGAYEQYF.

The CDR3 DNA follows: TGTGCCAGCAGCCAAGATAGGGGTGCCGGAAACACCATATATTTT. Its protein product is CASSQDRGAGNTIYF. The chain uses TRBV4-2 and TRBJ1-3, with D maybe TRBD1 (5 bases). This CDR3 region has 15 residues. Between the trimmed V and J ends, which lost 0 bases and 4 bases, there was a span of 10 bases. CDR1 LGHNA and CDR2 YNFKEQ come from the germline V gene.

The J gene is TRBJ2-1, the V gene TRBV7-6, with TRBD2 identical over 14 bases. CDR1 is SGHVS, CDR2 FNYEAQ, per germline. The CDR3 spans 18 residues. V shed 5 bases, J shed 4 bases, and the junction held 10 bases outside the gene matches. The CDR3 protein is CASSHPGTSGGPYNEQFF. The CDR3 bases are TGTGCCAGCAGCCATCCCGGGACTAGCGGGGGACCTTACAATGAGCAGTTCTTC.

The chain links TRBV4-1 to TRBJ1-5; no definite D call. The CDR3 consists of 17 residues. Per the germline V gene, CDR1 is MGHRA and CDR2 is YSYEKL. V shed 2 bases and J shed 7 bases, with 21 bases lying between them. The CDR3 nucleotides are TGCGCCAGCAGCCAACAATTTGGGCAGCTCTCTAAACAGCCCCAGCATTTT. Its translation: CASSQQFGQLSKQPQHF.

The gene calls are TRBV4-3 and TRBJ2-1; D call uncertain. Germline-derived CDR1 and CDR2 are LGHNA and YSLEER. The CDR3 has 14 amino acids. Deletions cut 0 bases from V and 2 bases from J, with 5 bases between. The CDR3 DNA is TGCGCCAGCAGCCAAGACCCCGCCTACAATGAGCAGTTCTTC. Translation gives CASSQDPAYNEQFF.

This clone was counted a single time. The V call is TRBV2, the J call TRBJ2-2, with 8 bases that match TRBD1. CDR1 SNHLY and CDR2 FYNNEI come from the germline V gene. V dropped 7 bases and J dropped 6; count of bases not matched to a gene: 7. This CDR3 region has 14 residues. In DNA, the CDR3 is TGTGCCAGCATGCAGACAGGGGTATCCGGGGAGCTGTTTTTT. Protein: CASMQTGVSGELFF.

This chain joins TRBV2 and TRBJ1-5; D possibly corresponds to TRBD1 (5 bases). The V end was cut by 6 bases, the J end by 0 bases, with 9 bases between. The germline gives CDR1 SNHLY, CDR2 FYNNEI. This CDR3 has 14 residues. DNA of the CDR3: TGTGCCAGCAGCGGACACTTTAGCAATCAGCCCCAGCATTTT. Translation: CASSGHFSNQPQHF. The full variable domain, rest sourced from reference TRBV2 and TRBJ1-5, is EPEVTQTPSHQVTQMGQEVILRCVPISNHLYFYWYRQILGQKVEFLVSFYNNEISEKSEIFDDQFSVERPDGSNFTLKIRSTKLEDSAMYFCASSGHFSNQPQHFGDGTRLSIL.

V gene TRBV7-2 combines with J gene TRBJ1-2; TRBD1 is a possible D gene (6 bases). This CDR3 has 12 amino acids. Germline CDR1 SGHTA, CDR2 FQGNSA. V lost 5 bases and J 5 bases, leaving 9 bases between the germline ends. The CDR3 region is CASSAQGYGYTF. The CDR3 bases are TGTGCCAGCAGCGCGCAGGGGTATGGCTACACCTTC.

This clone was seen once. V is TRBV5-1 and J is TRBJ2-5; D unresolved. The CDR3 is 13 residues long. Trimming took off 2 bases at V and 1 base at J, with 6 bases between the two ends. Germline V CDR1 and CDR2: SGHRS, YFSETQ. CDR3 DNA sequence: TGCGCCAGCAGCTTCGAGAGCCAAGAGACCCAGTACTTC. It translates to CASSFESQETQYF.

The chain couples TRBV4-3 to TRBJ2-5; tentative D call: TRBD1 (6 bases). This CDR3 is 14 amino acids long. The germline V gene has CDR1 LGHNA and CDR2 YSLEER. Trimming removed 3 bases at V and 2 bases at J, with 10 bases between. CDR3 DNA: TGCGCCAGCAGCCAGCAAGGACAGCAAGAGACCCAGTACTTC. Amino acid sequence: CASSQQGQQETQYF.

V gene TRBV5-6 combines with J gene TRBJ1-2, with 8 bases identical to TRBD1. V gave up 0 bases and J gave up 3 bases; unmatched junction bases: 7. Germline values: CDR1 SGHDT, CDR2 YYEEEE. The CDR3 runs 16 residues. CDR3 residues: CASSLAGQGIHYGYTF. The CDR3 bases are TGTGCCAGCAGCTTGGCAGGACAGGGCATCCACTATGGCTACACCTTC.

The chain joins TRBV5-1 to TRBJ2-3, with a tentative D call TRBD1 (6 bases). V was clipped by 1 base and J by 6 bases, with 15 bases between them. There are 15 residues in the CDR3. Germline CDR1 reads SGHRS; CDR2 reads YFSETQ. The CDR3 here is CASSLFRQVADTQYF. CDR3 nucleotide sequence: TGCGCCAGCAGCTTGTTCAGACAGGTGGCCGATACGCAGTATTTT.

The V call is TRBV19, the J call TRBJ1-6; TRBD1 is a possible D gene (5 bases). This CDR3 is built from 17 residues. The germline V gene has CDR1 LNHDA and CDR2 SQIVND (reference sequence). V was pared by 4 bases and J by 8 bases, with 21 bases between. The CDR3: CASSSQGKSGADSPLHF. The CDR3 region has the DNA TGTGCCAGTAGTAGTCAGGGTAAATCAGGAGCTGATTCACCCCTCCACTTT.

This rearrangement joins TRBV11-1 to TRBJ1-3; tentative D call: TRBD1 (5 bases). Germline lookup yields CDR1 SGHAT and CDR2 FQDESV (reference sequence). The V end lost 3 bases, the J end lost 4 bases, and 13 bases lay between the germline ends. CDR3 length: 15 residues. The CDR3 coding sequence is TGTGCCAGCAGCTTTAGTCGGACACCAGGAAACACCATATATTTT. It translates to CASSFSRTPGNTIYF.

The chain carries TRBV6-5 and TRBJ2-1; the D is unclear. This CDR3 has 15 residues. Germline assignment: CDR1 MNHEY and CDR2 SVGAGI. The germline V and J ends were trimmed by 2 bases and 1 base, with 9 bases remaining between them. This chain's CDR3 is CASSYDQASYNEQFF. DNA for the CDR3: TGTGCCAGCAGTTACGATCAGGCATCCTACAATGAGCAGTTCTTC.

The chain employs TRBV27 and TRBJ1-4, with 10 bases that match TRBD1. J lost 8 bases, V lost 6 bases, and 12 bases had no gene match. CDR3 size: 16 residues. Germline values: CDR1 MNHEY, CDR2 SMNVEV (reference sequence). CDR3 region: CASSKLPGTGDEKLFF. In DNA, the CDR3 is TGTGCCAGCAGCAAGCTCCCCGGGACAGGGGACGAAAAACTGTTTTTT.

This chain uses TRBV6-1 with TRBJ2-3; 7 bases fit TRBD2. The trim removed 6 bases at V and 4 bases at J, leaving 4 bases unmatched. In germline, CDR1 is MNHNS, CDR2 SASEGT. The CDR3 is 13 amino acids. The DNA for the CDR3 is TGTGCCAGCAGAAATGGGGGGGCAGATACGCAGTATTTT. As protein: CASRNGGADTQYF.

The gene calls are TRBV7-2 and TRBJ2-1; 7 bases agree with TRBD2. The ends lost 0 bases at V and 3 bases at J; junction bases unmatched: 8. The germline gives CDR1 SGHTA, CDR2 FQGNSA. The CDR3 length is 17 residues. The CDR3 loop reads CASSLASAGAGYNEQFF. The CDR3 nucleotides are TGTGCCAGCAGCTTAGCGTCGGCGGGAGCCGGCTACAATGAGCAGTTCTTC.

The CDR3 sequence is CASSLLGGAGIETQYF. CDR3 nucleotides: TGTGCCAGCAGCCTACTGGGGGGGGCGGGTATAGAGACCCAGTACTTC. The J gene is TRBJ2-5, the V gene TRBV7-6, with a tentative D call TRBD2 (7 bases). The CDR3 is made up of 16 amino acids. The germline V and J ends were trimmed by 5 bases and 4 bases, with 20 bases remaining between them. Germline V CDR1 and CDR2: SGHVS, FNYEAQ.

Note on this clone: This same CDR3 is encoded by further DNA sequences in the sample. The chain couples TRBV29-1 to TRBJ2-5; 7 bases fit TRBD2. V lost 2 bases to trimming and J lost 5 bases; unmatched junction nucleotides: 11. The CDR3 sequence is 15 residues long. The V gene's germline CDR1 is SQVTM and CDR2 ANQGSEA. The DNA for the CDR3 is TGCAGCGTTGAACGGGGGACGGGGGGTGAGGAGACCCAGTACTTC. Its translation: CSVERGTGGEETQYF.

V usage is TRBV18 and J usage is TRBJ2-5; the match to TRBD2 covers 7 bases. Trimming removed 2 bases from V and 9 bases from J; junction bases left unmatched: 6. This CDR3 has 13 residues. The germline CDR1 and CDR2 sequences are KGHSH and LQKENI. The CDR3 region is CASSPDSGLPQYF. The DNA of the CDR3 is TGTGCCAGCTCACCAGATAGCGGGTTGCCCCAGTACTTC.

The rearrangement links TRBV9 to TRBJ2-3; 10 nucleotides line up with TRBD2. This CDR3 has 15 residues. Germline CDR1 and CDR2: SGDLS and YYNGEE. After removal of 6 bases from V and 2 bases from J, the junction contained 6 bases not matched to a gene. CDR3 nucleotides: TGTGCCAGCAATAGCCTAGCGGGGGTCACAGATACGCAGTATTTT. Its protein product is CASNSLAGVTDTQYF. The full variable domain, its missing parts supplied by reference TRBV9 and TRBJ2-3, is DSGVTQTPKHLITATGQRVTLRCSPRSGDLSVYWYQQSLDQGLQFLIQYYNGEERAKGNILERFSAQQFPDLHSELNLSSLELGDSALYFCASNSLAGVTDTQYFGPGTRLTVL.

V usage is TRBV4-3 and J usage is TRBJ2-7; no firm D call. Trimming cost V 1 base and J 5 bases, with 12 bases left between them. Germline V gives CDR1 LGHNA, CDR2 YSLEER. The CDR3 length is 14 residues. For the CDR3, the DNA is TGCGCCAGCAGCCAAGCCCACCATAGAGACGAGCAGTACTTC. Protein sequence: CASSQAHHRDEQYF.

The rearrangement uses TRBV19 and TRBJ1-5; 8 bases fit TRBD1. Germline loops: CDR1 LNHDA, CDR2 SQIVND (reference sequence). This CDR3 is built from 16 residues. With V trimmed by 2 bases and J by 4 bases, 7 bases remained unmatched. The CDR3 here is CASSISWQGANQPQHF. Written as DNA, the CDR3 is TGTGCCAGTAGTATATCGTGGCAGGGGGCGAATCAGCCCCAGCATTTT.

This sequence joins TRBV5-1 and TRBJ2-1; a possible D gene is TRBD1 (5 bases). The CDR3 totals 17 residues. V lost 4 bases and J 4 bases, leaving 21 bases between the germline ends. Germline V CDR1 and CDR2: SGHRS, YFSETQ. CDR3 amino acids: CASSPGLGLRIYNEQFF. CDR3 nucleotides: TGCGCCAGCAGCCCAGGGCTGGGGCTCAGAATTTACAATGAGCAGTTCTTC.

V usage is TRBV19 and J usage is TRBJ1-5; D gene ambiguous. From germline, CDR1 is LNHDA and CDR2 SQIVND (reference sequence). This CDR3 comprises 14 residues. V dropped 3 bases and J dropped 2 bases, with 8 bases sitting between them. DNA for the CDR3: TGTGCCAGTAGTATGAATGGAGGCAATCAGCCCCAGCATTTT. This translates into CASSMNGGNQPQHF.

The table lists this clone with a count of one. V is TRBV30 and J is TRBJ1-4; D unclear. This CDR3 contains 14 residues. The V end lost 0 bases, the J end lost 10 bases, and 15 bases lay between the germline ends. The germline gives CDR1 GTSNPN, CDR2 SVGIG (reference sequence). The CDR3 nucleotides read TGTGCCTGGAGTGTTCATCGGGTGGAGGGAAAACTGTTTTTT. Translation gives CAWSVHRVEGKLFF.